The 16 T cell receptor beta chains below all came from one sample that was sequenced in a study of long-term antiretroviral therapy in people with HIV. Running of the v3.0 immunoSEQ assay took place at survey level. Data came from immunoSEQ multiplex PCR; TCRdb stores just in-frame clones and leaves some out. The sample lists roughly 28,000 clones; 75% to 85% were seen once. The sample in question was unsorted PBMCs, obtained 2.9 years after starting antiretroviral therapy. The receptors were sampled from a man in his fifties or sixties with HIV.

The chain combines TRBV30 with TRBJ2-3, with D unclear. CDR3 size: 13 residues. Trimming took off 0 bases at V and 4 bases at J, with 8 bases between the two ends. Germline lookup yields CDR1 GTSNPN and CDR2 SVGIG (reference sequence). CDR3 protein: CAWSVRRADTQYF. The CDR3 DNA is TGTGCCTGGAGTGTCCGTCGGGCAGATACGCAGTATTTT.

The V call is TRBV28, the J call TRBJ2-2; 10 bases match TRBD2. J gave up 4 bases and V 2 bases, and 1 base lay outside the gene matches. The CDR3 is 15 residues long. The germline V gene encodes CDR1 MDHEN and CDR2 SYDVKM. The CDR3, as DNA: TGTGCCAGCAGTTTACTAGCGGGGGCCACCGGGGAGCTGTTTTTT. This encodes CASSLLAGATGELFF.

This chain connects TRBV5-1 to TRBJ1-1; TRBD1 might be the D (5 bases). V was cut by 0 bases and J by 3 bases, with 12 bases left in between. The CDR3 extends over 15 amino acids. Germline V lookup: CDR1 SGHRS, CDR2 YFSETQ. CDR3 sequence: CASSLGAGSDTEAFF. CDR3 in DNA: TGCGCCAGCAGCTTGGGGGCAGGGAGCGACACTGAAGCTTTCTTT. Complete variable domain (other parts from reference TRBV5-1 and TRBJ1-1): KAGVTQTPRYLIKTRGQQVTLSCSPISGHRSVSWYQQTPGQGLQFLFEYFSETQRNKGNFPGRFSGRQFSNSRSEMNVSTLELGDSALYLCASSLGAGSDTEAFFGQGTRLTVV.

In this sample, this clone turned up once. This chain links TRBV11-2 with TRBJ2-1; weak D call: TRBD1 (6 bases). This CDR3 comprises 15 residues. Trimming pared 0 bases from V and 8 bases from J, leaving 14 bases between. The germline CDR1 and CDR2 sequences are SGHAT and FQNNGV. The DNA of the CDR3 is TGTGCCAGCAGCTTAGATAGGGGGTCTTGGGATGAGCAGTTCTTC. Residues: CASSLDRGSWDEQFF.

This chain connects TRBV7-3 to TRBJ2-1; D might be TRBD1 (5 bases). The length of the CDR3 is 13 residues. Germline V gene data show CDR1 as SGHTA and CDR2 as FQGTGA. Between the trimmed V and J ends, which lost 3 bases and 8 bases, there was a span of 11 bases. In DNA form, the CDR3 reads TGTGCCAGCAGCTTCGGCAGGGTCTATGAGCAGTTCTTC. It is translated as CASSFGRVYEQFF.

The chain is built from TRBV20-1 and TRBJ2-5; TRBD2 matches 8 bases. The CDR3 length is 10 residues. V dropped 3 bases and J dropped 9; count of bases not matched to a gene: 0. CDR1 is DFQATT and CDR2 is SNEGSKA in the germline V gene (reference sequence). DNA of the CDR3: TGCAGTGCTAGCGGGGGGGCCCAGTACTTC. Translated: CSASGGAQYF.

The V and J genes are TRBV11-2 and TRBJ2-1, with no clear D. V was pared by 3 bases and J by 2 bases, with 11 bases between. The CDR3 is 15 amino acids. Germline-derived CDR1 and CDR2 are SGHAT and FQNNGV. The CDR3: CASSLGHLPYNEQFF. Here the CDR3 DNA reads TGTGCCAGCAGCTTGGGTCACCTACCCTACAATGAGCAGTTCTTC.

V usage is TRBV7-3 and J usage is TRBJ2-5, with TRBD2 as a possible D gene (6 bases). This CDR3 has 14 residues. Trimming removed 4 bases from V and 5 bases from J, with 14 bases in between. Looked up from germline, CDR1 is SGHTA and CDR2 is FQGTGA. CDR3 bases: TGTGCCAGCAGCTCGGGTGGGAGGAGGGAGACCCAGTACTTC. Translation gives CASSSGGRRETQYF.

The chain has TRBV2 and TRBJ2-7; no definite D call. The CDR3 runs to 15 residues. Germline V lookup: CDR1 SNHLY, CDR2 FYNNEI. Trimming took off 6 bases at V and 0 bases at J, with 15 bases between the two ends. The CDR3 coding sequence is TGTGCCAGCAGCCCGGTAGGAATAAACTCCTACGAGCAGTACTTC. The encoded protein is CASSPVGINSYEQYF.

This chain connects TRBV2 to TRBJ1-1; no definite D call. The CDR3 is 10 amino acids. Trimming took 10 bases from V and 1 from J, leaving 4 bases between them. Germline V lookup: CDR1 SNHLY, CDR2 FYNNEI. As DNA, the CDR3 is TGTGCCAACCAGAACACTGAAGCTTTCTTT. This translates into CANQNTEAFF.

In this sample, this clone turned up once. CDR3 bases: TGTGCCAGCAGCTCAGACAGGGGGGGTTGGCAAGAGACCCAGTACTTC. This sequence encodes CASSSDRGGWQETQYF. V gene TRBV5-4 combines with J gene TRBJ2-5; 9 bases are a match to TRBD1. With 3 bases clipped from V and 2 bases from J, the junction kept 8 bases outside the gene matches. Germline CDR1 and CDR2: SGHNT and YYREEE (reference sequence). The CDR3 sequence is 16 residues long.

The rearrangement links TRBV6-1 to TRBJ1-2; D is undetermined. V lost 4 bases and J 4 bases, leaving 16 bases between the germline ends. Germline loops: CDR1 MNHNS, CDR2 SASEGT. This CDR3 is built from 15 residues. CDR3 protein: CASSGSEVGSYGYTF. CDR3 sequence (DNA): TGTGCCAGCAGTGGTAGTGAGGTGGGCTCCTATGGCTACACCTTC.

The chain joins TRBV5-6 to TRBJ1-2; tentatively, D is TRBD1 (6 bases). The CDR3 extends over 17 amino acids. The V end was cut by 0 bases, the J end by 4 bases, with 19 bases between. Germline V CDR1 and CDR2: SGHDT, YYEEEE. The DNA for the CDR3 is TGTGCCAGCAGCTTGGATCTGGGGGGCAGGTCTTCCTATGGCTACACCTTC. Its translation is CASSLDLGGRSSYGYTF.

V is TRBV9 and J is TRBJ2-2, with 10 positions matching TRBD1. V shed 6 bases and J 5 bases; nucleotides not matched to a gene: 10. Germline values: CDR1 SGDLS, CDR2 YYNGEE. CDR3 size: 16 residues. CDR3: CASTPGVGQGTGELFF. In DNA form, the CDR3 reads TGTGCCAGCACCCCAGGGGTGGGACAGGGGACCGGGGAGCTGTTTTTT.

The J gene is TRBJ2-2, the V gene TRBV7-2; tentatively, D is TRBD2 (6 bases). V was cut by 10 bases and J by 6 bases, with 18 bases left in between. CDR3 length: 14 amino acids. Looked up from germline, CDR1 is SGHTA and CDR2 is FQGNSA. DNA for the CDR3: TGTGCCACATTCCTACAACGGGGGTCCGGGGAGCTGTTTTTT. Translation: CATFLQRGSGELFF.

This chain connects TRBV19 to TRBJ2-2, with TRBD1 identical over 8 bases. Germline V gene sequence: CDR1 LNHDA, CDR2 SQIVND (reference sequence). V was pared by 6 bases and J by 0 bases, with 3 bases of the junction left unmatched. There are 15 residues in the CDR3. DNA of the CDR3: TGTGCCAGTAGGGCGACAGGGGCGAACACCGGGGAGCTGTTTTTT. Translating it yields CASRATGANTGELFF. The whole variable domain, filled in from reference TRBV19 and TRBJ2-2, reads DGGITQSPKYLFRKEGQNVTLSCEQNLNHDAMYWYRQDPGQGLRLIYYSQIVNDFQKGDIAEGYSVSREKKESFPLTVTSAQKNPTAFYLCASRATGANTGELFFGEGSRLTVL.